A selection of T cell receptor beta chains follows, all from one sample in a study of blood T cell repertoires in COVID-19. Sequencing was performed with immunoSEQ multiplex PCR; in TCRdb, only in-frame clones are kept and a portion is missing. The sample records about 100,000 clones, about 86% being singletons. Sequencing was done on a sample of peripheral blood. The receptors stem from a human donor in a cohort sampled during active COVID-19. The CDR3 runs from the conserved cysteine through the conserved F or W. A D gene is named only where the DNA matches it firmly. For some rows the clone size is stated as once, few or many, or as a class when expanded; others skip it.

NA | TRBJ2-5 | TRBV30 | once | CAWSPGRGETQYF | TGTGCCTGGAGTCCGGGCAGGGGTGAGACCCAGTACTTC
TRBD1 | TRBJ2-7 | TRBV6-6 | NA | CASSYWRTGSYEQYF | TGTGCCAGCAGTTACTGGCGGACAGGGTCCTACGAGCAGTACTTC
NA | TRBJ2-5 | TRBV28 | NA | CASSSRQTQETQYF | TGTGCCAGCAGTTCCCGACAGACCCAAGAGACCCAGTACTTC
NA | TRBJ1-6 | TRBV18 | NA | CASSPDSITPLHF | TGTGCCAGCTCACCAGACAGTATAACACCCCTCCACTTT
NA | TRBJ2-1 | TRBV5-1 | NA | CASSPEGARYNEQFF | TGCGCCAGCAGCCCGGAGGGCGCTCGGTACAATGAGCAGTTCTTC
NA | TRBJ2-6 | TRBV5-1 | NA | CASSLELSGANVLTF | TGCGCCAGCAGCTTGGAGCTCTCTGGGGCCAACGTCCTGACTTTC
TRBD1 | TRBJ1-2 | TRBV28 | NA | CASSSWAGGQGAPGYGYTF | TGTGCCAGCAGTTCTTGGGCAGGGGGACAGGGGGCGCCTGGCTATGGCTACACCTTC
NA | TRBJ2-1 | TRBV2 | NA | CASTGGNNNEQFF | TGTGCCAGCACCGGAGGAAACAACAATGAGCAGTTCTTC
NA | TRBJ1-4 | TRBV5-1 | NA | CASSPPGEKLFF | TGCGCCAGCAGCCCGCCGGGGGAAAAACTGTTTTTT
NA | TRBJ2-1 | TRBV19 | NA | CASSIPEGSYNEQFF | TGTGCCAGTAGTATCCCGGAGGGCTCCTACAATGAGCAGTTCTTC
TRBD1 | TRBJ1-3 | TRBV27 | NA | CASSFGTGSSFSGNTIYF | TGTGCCAGCAGTTTTGGGACAGGTAGCTCCTTCTCTGGAAACACCATATATTTT
NA | TRBJ2-7 | TRBV6-2/TRBV6-3 | NA | CASSLLLAPPTYEQYF | TGTGCCAGCAGTCTCCTGTTAGCCCCTCCGACCTACGAGCAGTACTTC
NA | TRBJ2-3 | TRBV7-2 | NA | CASSSPGDSSDTQYF | TGTGCCAGCAGCTCCCCCGGTGATAGTTCAGATACGCAGTATTTT
NA | TRBJ2-1 | TRBV14 | NA | CASSRLQGNSYNEQFF | TGTGCCAGCAGCCGGTTGCAGGGCAACTCCTACAATGAGCAGTTCTTC
TRBD2 | TRBJ2-5 | TRBV6-2/TRBV6-3 | NA | CASSTRRVAGRETQYF | TGTGCCAGCAGCACCCGGCGGGTAGCGGGAAGAGAGACCCAGTACTTC
TRBD2 | TRBJ2-7 | TRBV11-2 | NA | CASSLEVAGNYEQYF | TGTGCCAGCAGCTTAGAGGTAGCGGGAAACTACGAGCAGTACTTC
TRBD1 | TRBJ2-7 | TRBV6-5 | NA | CASSYSGTGTYEQYF | TGTGCCAGCAGTTACTCAGGGACAGGGACCTACGAGCAGTACTTC
NA | TRBJ1-2 | TRBV12-3/TRBV12-4 | NA | CASSLAQGYGYTF | TGTGCCAGCAGTTTAGCACAGGGCTATGGCTACACCTTC
NA | TRBJ1-5 | TRBV2 | NA | CASSRSTGNQPQHF | TGTGCCAGCAGTCGAAGTACAGGGAATCAGCCCCAGCATTTT
TRBD1 | TRBJ1-1 | TRBV10-3 | NA | CAITRTGVNTEAFF | TGTGCCATCACACGGACAGGTGTGAACACTGAAGCTTTCTTT
TRBD1 | TRBJ1-1 | TRBV5-6 | NA | CASSPGTAKAFF | TGTGCCAGCAGCCCTGGGACAGCTAAAGCTTTCTTT
NA | TRBJ1-5 | TRBV7-2 | NA | CASSLLRAREGQPQHF | TGTGCCAGCAGCTTATTAAGGGCCAGGGAAGGTCAGCCCCAGCATTTT
TRBD1 | TRBJ1-5 | TRBV4-1 | once | CASSLGQSNQPQHF | TGCGCCAGCAGCCTGGGACAGAGCAATCAGCCCCAGCATTTT
TRBD1 | TRBJ2-7 | TRBV30 | NA | CAWNFGQGGHEQYF | TGTGCCTGGAACTTTGGACAGGGGGGGCACGAGCAGTACTTC